The 19 T cell receptor beta chains in this list originate from one sample, sequenced in a study of chemoradiotherapy in HPV16-positive cancers. The assay was immunoSEQ multiplex PCR, and TCRdb's table has in-frame clones only and misses some. This sample yields some 25,000 clones, of which roughly 94% are seen a single time; approximately 2.7% belongs to the top ten. Sampling was carried out from a patient who underwent chemoradiotherapy. These receptors originate from a human donor with HPV-associated anogenital cancer.

The rearrangement joins TRBV7-2 to TRBJ2-4; D is tentatively TRBD1 or TRBD2 (6 bases each). The V and J ends lost 3 bases and 8 bases respectively, with 14 bases between them. The germline CDR1 and CDR2 sequences are SGHTA and FQGNSA. This CDR3 comprises 14 residues. The CDR3 spells CASSFRPGEDIQYF. The CDR3, as DNA: TGTGCCAGCAGCTTCCGGCCAGGGGAGGACATTCAGTACTTC.

This chain joins TRBV7-3 and TRBJ1-2; 10 positions agree with TRBD1. V gave up 11 bases and J gave up 8 bases; unmatched junction bases: 17. CDR1 is SGHTA, CDR2 FQGTGA, per germline. This CDR3 has 15 amino acids. In DNA, the CDR3 is TGTGCCCCGCCGGGGACAGGGGCTCTTTTTGGGGGCTACACCTTC. Its protein product is CAPPGTGALFGGYTF.

This sequence joins TRBV19 and TRBJ1-2; 7 positions agree with TRBD1. Per germline, CDR1 LNHDA and CDR2 SQIVND (reference sequence). With V trimmed by 7 bases and J by 1 base, 3 bases remained unmatched. This CDR3 spans 13 amino acids. The CDR3 nucleotides are TGTGCCAGTAAAACAGGGGATAACTATGGCTACACCTTC. It codes for CASKTGDNYGYTF.

This sequence joins TRBV30 and TRBJ1-1; D ambiguous. V lost 1 base and J 0 bases, leaving 18 bases between the germline ends. Germline V gene data show CDR1 as GTSNPN and CDR2 as SVGIG (reference sequence). This CDR3 region has 17 residues. CDR3 sequence reads: CAWSAGSRLVVNTEAFF. CDR3 in DNA: TGTGCCTGGAGTGCCGGCTCACGGCTCGTCGTGAACACTGAAGCTTTCTTT.

The chain has TRBV7-9 and TRBJ1-2; D not resolved. The length of the CDR3 is 13 residues. Germline assignment: CDR1 SEHNR and CDR2 FQNEAQ (reference sequence). The V end was cut by 1 base, the J end by 9 bases, with 12 bases between. CDR3 sequence: CASSLVLGASYTF. In DNA, the CDR3 is TGTGCCAGCAGCTTAGTTCTGGGAGCTAGCTACACCTTC.

The chain combines TRBV28 with TRBJ1-5; D remains ambiguous. The CDR3 loop spans 14 amino acids. V was clipped by 6 bases and J by 7 bases, with 16 bases between them. Germline V gene lookup returns CDR1 MDHEN and CDR2 SYDVKM. CDR3 in amino acids: CASSVMGLWQPQHF. The CDR3 nucleotides are TGTGCCAGCAGCGTGATGGGGTTATGGCAGCCCCAGCATTTT.

The V call is TRBV5-1, the J call TRBJ2-1; tentatively, D is TRBD2 (5 bases). The V gene's germline CDR1 is SGHRS and CDR2 YFSETQ. V gave up 1 base and J gave up 7 bases, with 15 bases separating them. This CDR3 contains 15 residues. The DNA of the CDR3 is TGCGCCAGCAGCTTGCAGCCCCTCGGGGAAAATGAGCAGTTCTTC. Residues: CASSLQPLGENEQFF.

The rearrangement uses TRBV11-3 and TRBJ2-1; 8 nucleotides align to TRBD1. The CDR3 has 13 amino acids. Germline V lookup: CDR1 SGHNT, CDR2 YENEEA. The junction had 1 base not matched to a gene; V was cut back by 5 bases and J by 4 bases. The CDR3 coding sequence is TGTGCCAGCAGCCGACAGGGGTACAATGAGCAGTTCTTC. Protein: CASSRQGYNEQFF.

The chain couples TRBV4-3 to TRBJ2-2, with D hard to call. Germline V gene sequence: CDR1 LGHNA, CDR2 YSLEER. V gave up 3 bases and J gave up 5 bases, with 16 bases separating them. This CDR3 has 16 amino acids. The CDR3 protein is CASSQYRVSTTGELFF. CDR3 coding DNA: TGCGCCAGCAGCCAGTACCGGGTCTCAACGACCGGGGAGCTGTTTTTT.

This sequence joins TRBV5-1 and TRBJ2-2; D is unclear. CDR1 is SGHRS, CDR2 YFSETQ, per germline. This CDR3 comprises 15 residues. V lost 0 bases to trimming and J lost 1 base, with 7 bases between them. The CDR3 is CASSLAQKNTGELFF. The CDR3 DNA reads as TGCGCCAGCAGCTTGGCCCAGAAGAACACCGGGGAGCTGTTTTTT. Full variable domain (remainder filled in from reference TRBV5-1 and TRBJ2-2): KAGVTQTPRYLIKTRGQQVTLSCSPISGHRSVSWYQQTPGQGLQFLFEYFSETQRNKGNFPGRFSGRQFSNSRSEMNVSTLELGDSALYLCASSLAQKNTGELFFGEGSRLTVL.

The chain is built from TRBV27 and TRBJ2-5; TRBD2 matches at 7 bases. V shed 5 bases, J shed 5 bases, and the junction held 11 bases outside the gene matches. This CDR3 is built from 15 residues. Germline-derived CDR1 and CDR2 are MNHEY and SMNVEV (reference sequence). The CDR3 region is CASSLFGGGRETQYF. The CDR3 DNA sequence: TGTGCCAGCAGTCTATTCGGCGGGGGACGGGAGACCCAGTACTTC.

The V call is TRBV4-3, the J call TRBJ2-3, with 14 bases identical to TRBD2. Germline V gene lookup returns CDR1 LGHNA and CDR2 YSLEER. The CDR3 is made up of 20 amino acids. After removal of 5 bases from V and 0 bases from J, the junction contained 13 bases not matched to a gene. The CDR3 nucleotides read TGCGCCAGCAGCAGAAACACCGGGACTAGCGGGGGACGAAGCACAGATACGCAGTATTTT. This gives the protein CASSRNTGTSGGRSTDTQYF.

The chain recombines TRBV7-7 with TRBJ2-1, with 7 nucleotides matching TRBD1. The germline V gene encodes CDR1 SSHAT and CDR2 FNYEAQ (reference sequence). V was pared by 5 bases and J by 0 bases, with 4 bases of the junction left unmatched. This CDR3 spans 15 amino acids. CDR3: CASSTGQSSYNEQFF. As DNA, the CDR3 is TGTGCCAGCAGCACGGGACAGAGCTCCTACAATGAGCAGTTCTTC.

This rearrangement joins TRBV11-2 to TRBJ2-7; D is possibly TRBD1 (8 bases). This CDR3 has 14 residues. V lost 4 bases and J lost 8, with 18 bases in between. The germline V gene encodes CDR1 SGHAT and CDR2 FQNNGV. CDR3 protein: CASSSQGATSQQYF. DNA of the CDR3: TGTGCCAGCAGCTCCCAGGGGGCGACTAGCCAGCAGTACTTC.

V and J are TRBV27 and TRBJ1-1, with D tentatively TRBD1 (5 bases). The CDR3 is 14 residues long. Germline CDR1 and CDR2: MNHEY and SMNVEV (reference sequence). Trimming pared 7 bases from V and 5 bases from J, leaving 17 bases between. CDR3 DNA sequence: TGTGCCAGCACCCGATATATGGGGCCAACTGAAGCTTTCTTT. It codes for CASTRYMGPTEAFF.

The CDR3 here is CASSHRAGSTDTQYF. Here the CDR3 DNA reads TGTGCCAGCAGCCACAGAGCGGGGAGCACAGATACGCAGTATTTT. The chain uses TRBV6-5 and TRBJ2-3, with 7 bases lining up with TRBD2. This CDR3 has 15 residues. Germline trimming cut 6 bases from V and 0 bases from J; bases unmatched to any gene: 6. The germline V gene has CDR1 MNHEY and CDR2 SVGAGI.

The count of this clone is one. This chain links TRBV7-2 with TRBJ1-1; D is unresolved. The CDR3 totals 16 residues. The germline gives CDR1 SGHTA, CDR2 FQGNSA. Trimming left V 1 base short and J 1 base short, with 13 bases between. The CDR3 region has the DNA TGTGCCAGCAGCTTAGGAAACGGCTTACCGAACACTGAAGCTTTCTTT. It specifies CASSLGNGLPNTEAFF.

This chain uses TRBV4-1 with TRBJ2-3, with D maybe TRBD1 (6 bases). Trimming cost V 0 bases and J 2 bases, with 15 bases left between them. The CDR3 consists of 17 residues. Germline lookup yields CDR1 MGHRA and CDR2 YSYEKL. CDR3 amino acids: CASSQERDTGATDTQYF. The CDR3 nucleotides read TGCGCCAGCAGCCAAGAAAGGGACACAGGTGCCACAGATACGCAGTATTTT.

The gene calls are TRBV2 and TRBJ1-4; D unresolved. The CDR3 covers 13 residues. Germline CDR1 and CDR2: SNHLY and FYNNEI. V lost 6 bases and J 7 bases, leaving 12 bases between the germline ends. CDR3 DNA: TGTGCCAGCAGACACGATGTCGGTGAAAAACTGTTTTTT. It specifies CASRHDVGEKLFF.